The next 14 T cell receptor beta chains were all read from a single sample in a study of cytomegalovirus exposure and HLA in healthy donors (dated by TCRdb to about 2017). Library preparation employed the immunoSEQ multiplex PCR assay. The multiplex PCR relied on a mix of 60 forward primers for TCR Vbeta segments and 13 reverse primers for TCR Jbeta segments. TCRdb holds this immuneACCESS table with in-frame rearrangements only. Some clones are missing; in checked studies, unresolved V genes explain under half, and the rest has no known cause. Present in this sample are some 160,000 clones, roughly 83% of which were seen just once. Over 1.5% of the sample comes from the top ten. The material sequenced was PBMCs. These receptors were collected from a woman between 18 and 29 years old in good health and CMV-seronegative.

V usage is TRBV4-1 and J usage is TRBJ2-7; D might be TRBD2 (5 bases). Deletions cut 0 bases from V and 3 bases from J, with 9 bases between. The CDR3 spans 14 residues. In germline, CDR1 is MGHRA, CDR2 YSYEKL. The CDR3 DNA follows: TGCGCCAGCAGCCAAGAGGTGGACTTCTACGAGCAGTACTTC. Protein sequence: CASSQEVDFYEQYF.

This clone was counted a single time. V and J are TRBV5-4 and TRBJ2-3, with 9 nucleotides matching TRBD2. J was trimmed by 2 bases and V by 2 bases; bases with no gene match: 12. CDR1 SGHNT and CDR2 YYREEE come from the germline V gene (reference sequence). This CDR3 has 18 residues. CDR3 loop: CASSFGAVAGASTDTQYF. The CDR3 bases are TGTGCCAGCAGCTTCGGGGCGGTAGCGGGGGCCTCCACAGATACGCAGTATTTT.

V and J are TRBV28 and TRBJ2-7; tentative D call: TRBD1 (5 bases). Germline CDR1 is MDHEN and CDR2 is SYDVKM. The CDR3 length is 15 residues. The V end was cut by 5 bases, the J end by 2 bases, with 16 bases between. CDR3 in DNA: TGTGCCAGCAGTCCGCCCTCGACAGAACCCTACGAGCAGTACTTC. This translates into CASSPPSTEPYEQYF. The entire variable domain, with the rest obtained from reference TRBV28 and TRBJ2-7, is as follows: DVKVTQSSRYLVKRTGEKVFLECVQDMDHENMFWYRQDPGLGLRLIYFSYDVKMKEKGDIPEGYSVSREKKERFSLILESASTNQTSMYLCASSPPSTEPYEQYFGPGTRLTVT.

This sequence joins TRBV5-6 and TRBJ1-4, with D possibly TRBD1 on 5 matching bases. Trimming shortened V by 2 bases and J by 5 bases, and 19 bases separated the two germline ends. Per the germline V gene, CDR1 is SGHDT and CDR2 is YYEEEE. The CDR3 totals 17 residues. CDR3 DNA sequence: TGTGCCAGCAGCTTCAGACAGCGGGGCGCTGGGAATGAAAAACTGTTTTTT. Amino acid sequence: CASSFRQRGAGNEKLFF.

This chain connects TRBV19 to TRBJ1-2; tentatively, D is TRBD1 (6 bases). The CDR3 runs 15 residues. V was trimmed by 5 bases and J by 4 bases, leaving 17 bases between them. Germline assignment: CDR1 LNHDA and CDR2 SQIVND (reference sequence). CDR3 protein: CASSAGARGLYGYTF. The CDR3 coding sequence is TGTGCCAGTAGTGCAGGGGCTAGGGGCCTCTATGGCTACACCTTC.

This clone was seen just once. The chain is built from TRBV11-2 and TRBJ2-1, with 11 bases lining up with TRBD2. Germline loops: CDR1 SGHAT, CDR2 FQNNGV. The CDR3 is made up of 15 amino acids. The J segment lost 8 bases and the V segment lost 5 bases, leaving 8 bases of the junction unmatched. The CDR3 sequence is CASSPSASGGYEQFF. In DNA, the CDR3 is TGTGCCAGCAGCCCCTCGGCTAGCGGGGGGTATGAGCAGTTCTTC.

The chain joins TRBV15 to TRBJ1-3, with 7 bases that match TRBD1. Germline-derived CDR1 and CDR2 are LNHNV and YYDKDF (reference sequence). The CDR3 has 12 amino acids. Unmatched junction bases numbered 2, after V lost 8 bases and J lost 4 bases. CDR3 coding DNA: TGTGCCACCGGGGGACAGGGAAACACCATATATTTT. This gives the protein CATGGQGNTIYF. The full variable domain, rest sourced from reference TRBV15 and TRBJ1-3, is DAMVIQNPRYQVTQFGKPVTLSCSQTLNHNVMYWYQQKSSQAPKLLFHYYDKDFNNEADTPDNFQSRRPNTSFCFLDIRSPGLGDTAMYLCATGGQGNTIYFGEGSWLTVV.

CDR3 nucleotide sequence: TGTGCAGAGGAAACTGCCGGCATTTTCACAGATACGCAGTATTTT. This translates into CAEETAGIFTDTQYF. This chain links TRBV9 with TRBJ2-3; D remains unclear. This CDR3 spans 15 amino acids. Germline V lookup: CDR1 SGDLS, CDR2 YYNGEE.

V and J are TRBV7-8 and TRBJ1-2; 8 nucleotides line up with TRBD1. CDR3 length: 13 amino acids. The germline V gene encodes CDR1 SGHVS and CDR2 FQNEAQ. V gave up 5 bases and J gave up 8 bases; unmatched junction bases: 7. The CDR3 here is CASSPPTGVGYTF. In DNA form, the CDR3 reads TGTGCCAGCAGCCCTCCGACAGGGGTGGGCTACACCTTC.

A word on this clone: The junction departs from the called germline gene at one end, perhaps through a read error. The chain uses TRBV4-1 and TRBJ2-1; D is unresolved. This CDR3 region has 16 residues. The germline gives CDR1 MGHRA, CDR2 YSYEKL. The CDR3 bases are TGCGTCAGCAGTCAAAGAGGAGAGAGCTCCTACAATGAGCAGTTCTTC. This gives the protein CVSSQRGESSYNEQFF.

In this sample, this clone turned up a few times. CDR3 region: CASSFTGEPSGNTIYF. The CDR3 DNA sequence: TGCGCCAGCAGCTTTACAGGTGAACCTTCTGGAAACACCATATATTTT. The gene calls are TRBV5-1 and TRBJ1-3; maybe TRBD1 (5 bases). The germline V gene encodes CDR1 SGHRS and CDR2 YFSETQ. The CDR3 covers 16 residues. V lost 2 bases and J lost 1, with 13 bases in between.

The CDR3 spells CASSHLPNRGLGYGYTF. Here the CDR3 DNA reads TGTGCCAGCAGCCACCTCCCGAACAGGGGGCTGGGCTATGGCTACACCTTC. The chain carries TRBV7-9 and TRBJ1-2, with 9 bases matching TRBD1. V was pared by 5 bases and J by 4 bases, with 14 bases of the junction left unmatched. The germline V gene encodes CDR1 SEHNR and CDR2 FQNEAQ (reference sequence). The CDR3 spans 17 residues.

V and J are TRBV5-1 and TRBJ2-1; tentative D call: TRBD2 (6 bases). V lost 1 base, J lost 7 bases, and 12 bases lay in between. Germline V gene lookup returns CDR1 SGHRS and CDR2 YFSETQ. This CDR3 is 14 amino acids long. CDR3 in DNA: TGCGCCAGCAGCTTGAGGGTGGGGGGAAATGAGCAGTTCTTC. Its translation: CASSLRVGGNEQFF.

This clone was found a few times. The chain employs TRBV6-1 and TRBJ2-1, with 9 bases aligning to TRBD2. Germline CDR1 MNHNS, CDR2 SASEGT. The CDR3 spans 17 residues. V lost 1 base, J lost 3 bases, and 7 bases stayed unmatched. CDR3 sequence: CASSEGVAGEVYNEQFF. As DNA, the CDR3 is TGTGCCAGCAGTGAAGGCGTAGCGGGGGAGGTCTACAATGAGCAGTTCTTC.